This T cell receptor (beta chain) originates from a study of blood T cell repertoires in COVID-19. Measured with immunoSEQ multiplex PCR; TCRdb has only the in-frame clones, and not every one. The data show around 260,000 clones, 91% seen once. Enrolment of Seattle patients took place during active infection, and they were followed longitudinally. V lost 0 bases to trimming and J lost 7 bases; unmatched junction nucleotides: 5. Germline-derived CDR1 and CDR2 are LGHDT and YNNKEL (reference sequence). The CDR3 has 15 amino acids. Sequencing used peripheral blood. This chain connects TRBV3-1 (or the pseudogene TRBV3-2) to TRBJ1-5, with 8 bases fitting TRBD1. This clonotype was sampled from a person aged 18-30 years with COVID-19, enrolled during active disease. For the CDR3, the DNA is TGTGCCAGCAGCCAAGACTTTCAGGGGGCACAGCCCCAGCATTTT. This encodes CASSQDFQGAQPQHF.